This entry is about one T cell receptor (beta chain). The antigen remains undetermined. The sample is drawn from a study of PD-L1 blockade in urothelial cancer. This CDR3 is built from 17 residues. Germline-derived CDR1 and CDR2 are MGHRA and YSYEKL. The germline V and J ends were trimmed by 3 bases and 0 bases, with 15 bases remaining between them. Libraries were prepared by immunoSEQ multiplex PCR; TCRdb keeps only in-frame clonotypes and omits some of them. This sample has about 30,000 clones, with 80% to 90% found just once. The study's findings and limits: Lower pretreatment blood TCR clonality, under the median, predicted better survival, researchers reported.

Time point of the sample: peripheral blood 6 weeks after treatment start. Pretreatment sampling and on-treatment sampling together yielded between 1 and 8 samples for each patient. The TCR sequence derives from a man older than 75 with urothelial cancer. The input for sequencing was PBMCs, taken around atezolizumab (anti-PD-L1) treatment. J is TRBJ2-1 and V is TRBV4-1, with a weak D call TRBD2 (6 bases). CDR3 residues: CASSQGLAGSSYNEQFF. For the CDR3, the DNA is TGCGCCAGCAGCCAGGGGCTCGCGGGAAGCTCCTACAATGAGCAGTTCTTC.